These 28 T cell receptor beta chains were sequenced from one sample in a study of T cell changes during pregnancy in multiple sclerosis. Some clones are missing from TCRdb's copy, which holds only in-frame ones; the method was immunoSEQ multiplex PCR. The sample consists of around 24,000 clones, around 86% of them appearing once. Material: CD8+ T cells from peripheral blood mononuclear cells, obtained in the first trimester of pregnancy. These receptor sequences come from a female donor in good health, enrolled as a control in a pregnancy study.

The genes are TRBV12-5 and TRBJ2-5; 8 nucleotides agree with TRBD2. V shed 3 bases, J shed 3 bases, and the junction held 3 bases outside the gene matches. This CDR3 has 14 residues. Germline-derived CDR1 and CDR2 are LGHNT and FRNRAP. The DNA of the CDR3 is TGTGCTAGTGGTTTCCCGGGACTAGAAGAGACCCAGTACTTC. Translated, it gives CASGFPGLEETQYF. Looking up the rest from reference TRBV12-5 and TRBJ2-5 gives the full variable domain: DARVTQTPRHKVTEMGQEVTMRCQPILGHNTVFWYRQTMMQGLELLAYFRNRAPLDDSGMPKDRFSAEMPDATLATLKIQPSEPRDSAVYFCASGFPGLEETQYFGPGTRLLVL.

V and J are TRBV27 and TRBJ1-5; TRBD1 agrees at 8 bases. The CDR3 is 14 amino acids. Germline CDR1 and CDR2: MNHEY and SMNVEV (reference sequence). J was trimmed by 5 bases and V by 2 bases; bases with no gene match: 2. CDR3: CASSLGTGDQPQHF. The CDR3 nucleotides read TGTGCCAGCAGTTTAGGGACAGGAGATCAGCCCCAGCATTTT.

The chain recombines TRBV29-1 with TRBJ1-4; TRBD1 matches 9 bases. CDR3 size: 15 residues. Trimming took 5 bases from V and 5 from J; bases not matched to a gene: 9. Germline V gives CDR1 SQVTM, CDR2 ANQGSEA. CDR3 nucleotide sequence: TGCAGCGTTTTAGATGCCGGGACAGGGAATGAAAAACTGTTTTTT. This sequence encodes CSVLDAGTGNEKLFF.

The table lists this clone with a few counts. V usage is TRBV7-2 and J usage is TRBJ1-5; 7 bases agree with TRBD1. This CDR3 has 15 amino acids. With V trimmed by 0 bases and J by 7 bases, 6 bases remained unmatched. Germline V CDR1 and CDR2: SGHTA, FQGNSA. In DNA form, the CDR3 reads TGTGCCAGCAGCTTAGCGCTAGGGGGCGGGCAGCCCCAGCATTTT. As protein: CASSLALGGGQPQHF.

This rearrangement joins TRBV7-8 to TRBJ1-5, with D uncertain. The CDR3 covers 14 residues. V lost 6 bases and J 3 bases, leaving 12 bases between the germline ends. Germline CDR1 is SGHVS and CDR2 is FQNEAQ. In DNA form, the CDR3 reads TGTGCCAGCAGTACTAAGGTCGCCAATCAGCCCCAGCATTTT. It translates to CASSTKVANQPQHF.

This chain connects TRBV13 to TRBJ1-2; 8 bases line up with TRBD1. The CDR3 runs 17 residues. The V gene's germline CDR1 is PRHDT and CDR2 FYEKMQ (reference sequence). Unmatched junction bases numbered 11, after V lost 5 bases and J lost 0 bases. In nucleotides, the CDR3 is TGTGCCAGCAGCCGATCCCCGGGACAGGCCCCTAACTATGGCTACACCTTC. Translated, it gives CASSRSPGQAPNYGYTF. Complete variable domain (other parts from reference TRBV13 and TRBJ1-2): AAGVIQSPRHLIKEKRETATLKCYPIPRHDTVYWYQQGPGQDPQFLISFYEKMQSDKGSIPDRFSAQQFSDYHSELNMSSLELGDSALYFCASSRSPGQAPNYGYTFGSGTRLTVV.

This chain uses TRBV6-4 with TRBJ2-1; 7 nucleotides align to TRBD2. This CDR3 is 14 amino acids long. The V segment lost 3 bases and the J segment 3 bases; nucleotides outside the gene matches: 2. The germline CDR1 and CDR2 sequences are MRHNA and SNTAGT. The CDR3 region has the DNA TGTGCCAGCAGTGAAGGACTAGACTACAATGAGCAGTTCTTC. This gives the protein CASSEGLDYNEQFF.

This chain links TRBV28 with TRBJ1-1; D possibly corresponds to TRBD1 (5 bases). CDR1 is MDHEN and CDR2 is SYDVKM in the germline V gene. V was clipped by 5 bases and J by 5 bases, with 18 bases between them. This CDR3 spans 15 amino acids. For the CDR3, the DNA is TGTGCCAGCAGTCCCGGGGGGGATGAGCCGACTGAAGCTTTCTTT. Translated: CASSPGGDEPTEAFF.

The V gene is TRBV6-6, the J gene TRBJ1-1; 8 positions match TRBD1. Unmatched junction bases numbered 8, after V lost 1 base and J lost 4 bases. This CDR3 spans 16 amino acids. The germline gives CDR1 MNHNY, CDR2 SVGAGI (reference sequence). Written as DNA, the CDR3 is TGTGCCAGCAGTTACTACCAGGGGGCTGCGAGCACTGAAGCTTTCTTT. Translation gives CASSYYQGAASTEAFF.

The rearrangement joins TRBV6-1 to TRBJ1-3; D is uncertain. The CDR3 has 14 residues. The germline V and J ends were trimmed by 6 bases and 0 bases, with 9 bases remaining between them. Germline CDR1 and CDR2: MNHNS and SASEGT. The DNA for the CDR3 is TGTGCCAGCAGAGAGGCCCTCTCTGGAAACACCATATATTTT. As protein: CASREALSGNTIYF.

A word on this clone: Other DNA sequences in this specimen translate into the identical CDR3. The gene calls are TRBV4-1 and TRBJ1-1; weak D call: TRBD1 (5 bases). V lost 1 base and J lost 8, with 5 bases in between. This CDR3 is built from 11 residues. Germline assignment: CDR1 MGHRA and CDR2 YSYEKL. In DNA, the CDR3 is TGCGCCAGCAGCCAAGGGGGCGAAGCTTTCTTT. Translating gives CASSQGGEAFF.

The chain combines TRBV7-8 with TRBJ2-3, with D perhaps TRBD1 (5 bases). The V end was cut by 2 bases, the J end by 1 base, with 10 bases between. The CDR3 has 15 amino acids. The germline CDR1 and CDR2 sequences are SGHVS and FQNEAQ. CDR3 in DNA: TGTGCCAGCAGCTTATGGGAAGGGGGCACAGATACGCAGTATTTT. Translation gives CASSLWEGGTDTQYF.

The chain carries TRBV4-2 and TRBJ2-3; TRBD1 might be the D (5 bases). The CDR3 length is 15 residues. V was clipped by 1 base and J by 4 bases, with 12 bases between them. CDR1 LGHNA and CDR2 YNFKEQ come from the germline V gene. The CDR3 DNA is TGTGCCAGCAGCCAAGGTACAGTAGGGGCAGATACGCAGTATTTT. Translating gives CASSQGTVGADTQYF.

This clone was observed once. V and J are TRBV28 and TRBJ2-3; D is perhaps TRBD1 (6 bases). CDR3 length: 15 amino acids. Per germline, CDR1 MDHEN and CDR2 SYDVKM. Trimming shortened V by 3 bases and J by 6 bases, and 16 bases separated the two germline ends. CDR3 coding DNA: TGTGCCAGCAGTTTTGGACAGCTTAAAGGGGATACGCAGTATTTT. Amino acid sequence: CASSFGQLKGDTQYF.

The CDR3 is CASSPTGTSYNEQFF. Here the CDR3 DNA reads TGTGCCAGCAGCCCGACAGGGACCTCCTACAATGAGCAGTTCTTC. J is TRBJ2-1 and V is TRBV6-4; TRBD1 aligns across 7 bases. The CDR3 runs 15 residues. The trim removed 6 bases at V and 0 bases at J, leaving 5 bases unmatched. In germline, CDR1 is MRHNA, CDR2 SNTAGT.

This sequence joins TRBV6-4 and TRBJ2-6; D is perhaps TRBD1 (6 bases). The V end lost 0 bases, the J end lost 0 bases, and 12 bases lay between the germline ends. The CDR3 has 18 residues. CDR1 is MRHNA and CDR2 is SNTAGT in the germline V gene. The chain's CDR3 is CASSDSGTSSSGANVLTF. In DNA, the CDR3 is TGTGCCAGCAGTGACTCAGGGACATCTAGCTCTGGGGCCAACGTCCTGACTTTC.

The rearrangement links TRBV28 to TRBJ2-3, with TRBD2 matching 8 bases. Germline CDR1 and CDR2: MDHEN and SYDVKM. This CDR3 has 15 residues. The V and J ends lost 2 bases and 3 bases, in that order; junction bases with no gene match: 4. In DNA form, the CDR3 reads TGTGCCAGCAGTTTAAACGGGGGGGAGACAGATACGCAGTATTTT. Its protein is CASSLNGGETDTQYF.

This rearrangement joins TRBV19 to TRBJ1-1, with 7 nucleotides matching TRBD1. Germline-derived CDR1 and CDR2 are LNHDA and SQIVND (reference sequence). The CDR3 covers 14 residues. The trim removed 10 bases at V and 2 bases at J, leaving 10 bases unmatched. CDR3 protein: CATFDRAVNTEAFF. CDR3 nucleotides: TGTGCCACCTTCGACAGGGCGGTTAACACTGAAGCTTTCTTT.

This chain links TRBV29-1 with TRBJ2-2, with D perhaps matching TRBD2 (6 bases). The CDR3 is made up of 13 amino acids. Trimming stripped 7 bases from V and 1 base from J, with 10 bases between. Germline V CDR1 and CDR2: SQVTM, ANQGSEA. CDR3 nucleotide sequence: TGCAGCGCTCACGGGGGGAACACCGGGGAGCTGTTTTTT. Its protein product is CSAHGGNTGELFF.

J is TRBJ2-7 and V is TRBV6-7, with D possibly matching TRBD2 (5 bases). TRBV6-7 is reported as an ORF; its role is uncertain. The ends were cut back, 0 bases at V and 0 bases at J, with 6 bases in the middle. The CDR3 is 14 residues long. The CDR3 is CASSYSRDSYEQYF. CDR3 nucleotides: TGTGCCAGCAGTTACTCGAGGGACTCCTACGAGCAGTACTTC.

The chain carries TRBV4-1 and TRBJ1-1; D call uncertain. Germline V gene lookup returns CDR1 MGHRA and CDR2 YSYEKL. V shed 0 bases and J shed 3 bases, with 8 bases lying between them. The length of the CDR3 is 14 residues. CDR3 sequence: CASSQDLRDTEAFF. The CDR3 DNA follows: TGCGCCAGCAGCCAAGATTTACGGGACACTGAAGCTTTCTTT.

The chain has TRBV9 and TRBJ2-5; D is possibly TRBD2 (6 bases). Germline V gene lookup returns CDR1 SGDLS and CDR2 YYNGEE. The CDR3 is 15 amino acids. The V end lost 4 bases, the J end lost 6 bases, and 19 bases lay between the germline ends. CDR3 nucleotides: TGTGCCAGCAGCCCCCACATGGTAGGGAGGCAGACCCAGTACTTC. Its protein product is CASSPHMVGRQTQYF.

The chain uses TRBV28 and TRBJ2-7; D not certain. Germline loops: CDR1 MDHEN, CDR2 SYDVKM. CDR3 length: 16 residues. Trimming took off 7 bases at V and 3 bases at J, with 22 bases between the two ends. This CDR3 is CASKLTGSGSGYEQYF. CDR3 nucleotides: TGTGCCAGCAAACTTACTGGCTCCGGGTCCGGCTACGAGCAGTACTTC. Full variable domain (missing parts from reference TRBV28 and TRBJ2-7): DVKVTQSSRYLVKRTGEKVFLECVQDMDHENMFWYRQDPGLGLRLIYFSYDVKMKEKGDIPEGYSVSREKKERFSLILESASTNQTSMYLCASKLTGSGSGYEQYFGPGTRLTVT.

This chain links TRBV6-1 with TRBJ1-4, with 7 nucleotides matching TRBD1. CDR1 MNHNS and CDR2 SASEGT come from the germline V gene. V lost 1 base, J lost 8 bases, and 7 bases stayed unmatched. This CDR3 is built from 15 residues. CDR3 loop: CASSEVKGASEKLFF. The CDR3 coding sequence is TGTGCCAGCAGTGAAGTTAAGGGGGCATCGGAAAAACTGTTTTTT.

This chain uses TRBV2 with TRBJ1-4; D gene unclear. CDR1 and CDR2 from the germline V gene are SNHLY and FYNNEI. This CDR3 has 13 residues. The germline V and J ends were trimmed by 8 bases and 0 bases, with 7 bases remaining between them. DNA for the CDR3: TGTGCCAGCCGCGGTACAACTAATGAAAAACTGTTTTTT. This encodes CASRGTTNEKLFF.

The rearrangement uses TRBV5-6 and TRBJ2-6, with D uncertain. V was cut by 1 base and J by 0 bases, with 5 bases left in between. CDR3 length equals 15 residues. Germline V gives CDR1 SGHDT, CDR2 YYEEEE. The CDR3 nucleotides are TGTGCCAGCAGCTTGTCCTCCTCTGGGGCCAACGTCCTGACTTTC. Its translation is CASSLSSSGANVLTF.

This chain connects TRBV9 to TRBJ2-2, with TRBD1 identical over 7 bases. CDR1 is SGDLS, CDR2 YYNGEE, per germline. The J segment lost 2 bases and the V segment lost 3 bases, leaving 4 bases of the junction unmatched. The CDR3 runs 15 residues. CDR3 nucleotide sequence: TGTGCCAGCAGCGAAGGGACAGTTAACACCGGGGAGCTGTTTTTT. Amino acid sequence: CASSEGTVNTGELFF.

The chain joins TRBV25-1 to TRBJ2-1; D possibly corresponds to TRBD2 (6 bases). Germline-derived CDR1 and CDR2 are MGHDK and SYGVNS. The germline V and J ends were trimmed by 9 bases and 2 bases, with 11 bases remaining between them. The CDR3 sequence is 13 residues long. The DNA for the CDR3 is TGTGCCAGATCGGGACTCACCTACAATGAGCAGTTCTTC. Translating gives CARSGLTYNEQFF.